The rows below give T cell receptor beta chains drawn from one sample of a study. Each CDR3 protein is one row after TCRdb ran MiXCR on the 5' RACE reads. Altogether over 30,000 distinct CDR3 sequences are present, roughly 26% being singletons, with the ten largest covering roughly 4%. The sequenced material came from naive CD4+ T cells sorted from a lymph node. These TCRs come from a female donor with breast cancer. The CDR3 runs from the conserved cysteine through the conserved F or W. Each record gives: D gene, clone size, J gene, V gene, CDR3 protein, CDR3 DNA. The D gene is left open where the match is weak. Expanded clones are given a class, and other clones once, few, many or no size at all.

. | medium-sized | TRBJ2-7 | TRBV5-1 | CASSLRGGYEQYF | TGCGCCAGCAGCTTGAGAGGCGGGTACGAGCAGTACTTC
. | . | TRBJ2-3 | TRBV25-1 | CACSVLSASTDTQYF | TGTGCCTGCAGTGTTTTGTCTGCTAGCACAGATACGCAGTATTTT
. | few | TRBJ2-7 | TRBV4-1 | CASSQVSGVEQYF | TGCGCCAGCAGCCAAGTTTCAGGGGTCGAGCAGTACTTC
TRBD2 | many | TRBJ2-1 | TRBV7-9 | CASSLSLAGSYNEQFF | TGTGCCAGCAGCTTAAGTCTAGCGGGGTCCTACAATGAGCAGTTCTTC
. | few | TRBJ2-5 | TRBV3-1 | CASSLGMAQYF | TGTGCCAGCAGCCTCGGAATGGCCCAGTACTTC
TRBD1 | . | TRBJ2-7 | TRBV25-1 | CASSGDRSYEQYF | TGTGCCAGCAGTGGGGACAGATCCTACGAGCAGTACTTC
TRBD1 | . | TRBJ2-1 | TRBV5-1 | CASSLGDSNNEQFF | TGCGCCAGCAGCTTGGGGGACAGTAACAATGAGCAGTTCTTC
. | many | TRBJ2-4 | TRBV12-3/TRBV12-4 | CASSSGGSKNIQYF | TGTGCCAGCAGTTCAGGCGGATCCAAAAACATTCAGTACTTC
. | . | TRBJ2-1 | TRBV6-5 | CASTVLESVYEQFF | TGTGCCAGCACCGTACTCGAGAGTGTCTATGAGCAGTTCTTC
TRBD1 | few | TRBJ2-1 | TRBV6-6 | CASSPGTGGRNEQFF | TGTGCCAGCAGTCCCGGGACAGGGGGCAGGAATGAGCAGTTCTTC
. | . | TRBJ2-1 | TRBV4-2 | CASSQEASEYNEQFF | TGTGCCAGCAGCCAAGAGGCTAGCGAGTACAATGAGCAGTTCTTC
TRBD1 | . | TRBJ2-7 | TRBV10-3 | CAISESKRTGLHEQYF | TGTGCCATCAGTGAGTCGAAGAGGACAGGGCTACACGAGCAGTACTTC
. | few | TRBJ2-7 | TRBV9 | CASSVGYGDYEQYF | TGTGCCAGCAGCGTAGGATATGGGGACTACGAGCAGTACTTC
. | . | TRBJ1-6 | TRBV7-6 | CASSLDPGGSYNSPLHF | TGTGCCAGCAGCTTAGATCCTGGGGGATCCTATAATTCACCCCTCCACTTT
. | . | TRBJ1-3 | TRBV11-2 | CASSLGRISGNAIYF | TGTGCCAGCAGCTTAGGACGGATCTCTGGAAACGCCATATATTTT
TRBD2 | few | TRBJ2-7 | TRBV10-3 | CAIGTSGAYEQYF | TGTGCCATCGGGACTAGCGGGGCCTACGAGCAGTACTTC
. | few | TRBJ2-3 | TRBV9 | CASRNIRRTQYF | TGTGCCAGCCGAAATATCCGACGGACGCAGTATTTT
TRBD1 | . | TRBJ2-1 | TRBV12-3/TRBV12-4 | CASNRGQGSNEQFF | TGTGCCAGCAACAGGGGGCAGGGTTCTAATGAGCAGTTCTTC
TRBD2 | many | TRBJ2-1 | TRBV13 | CASSPAGGPNEQFF | TGTGCCAGCAGCCCAGCGGGGGGGCCGAATGAGCAGTTCTTC
TRBD1 | few | TRBJ1-4 | TRBV3-1 | CASSLRGSNEKLFF | TGTGCCAGCAGCCTCAGGGGGTCAAATGAAAAACTGTTTTTT
. | . | TRBJ1-1 | TRBV29-1 | CSVDGGLLNTEAFF | TGCAGCGTTGATGGGGGCCTTTTGAACACTGAAGCTTTCTTT
. | . | TRBJ2-1 | TRBV5-1 | CASTGGGTPVSNEQFF | TGCGCCAGCACGGGTGGGGGGACCCCAGTGAGCAATGAGCAGTTCTTC
. | . | TRBJ2-3 | TRBV3-1 | CASSLQGLDTQYF | TGTGCCAGCAGCCTACAGGGTCTAGATACGCAGTATTTT
TRBD2 | . | TRBJ2-1 | TRBV30 | CAWTLAGVHEQFF | TGTGCCTGGACCCTAGCGGGAGTTCATGAGCAGTTCTTC
TRBD2 | few | TRBJ2-3 | TRBV10-3 | CAISGTSGPGGTQYF | TGTGCCATCAGTGGGACTAGCGGACCCGGAGGTACGCAGTATTTT
TRBD1 | many | TRBJ2-7 | TRBV4-1 | CASSLRQGPYEQYF | TGCGCCAGCAGCCTCAGACAGGGTCCCTACGAGCAGTACTTC
TRBD2 | . | TRBJ2-3 | TRBV10-3 | CAISETREGDTQYF | TGTGCCATCAGTGAGACTAGGGAGGGGGATACGCAGTATTTT
. | . | TRBJ2-3 | TRBV7-9 | CASGFADTQYF | TGTGCCAGCGGTTTCGCAGATACGCAGTATTTT
. | . | TRBJ2-7 | TRBV2 | CASRRDRIYEQYF | TGTGCCAGCAGGAGAGACAGGATTTACGAGCAGTACTTC
. | many | TRBJ2-2 | TRBV4-3 | CASSQEDSNTGELFF | TGCGCCAGCAGCCAAGAGGACAGTAACACCGGGGAGCTGTTTTTT
TRBD1 | many | TRBJ2-3 | TRBV20-1 | CSASQGAVDTQYF | TGCAGTGCTTCTCAGGGGGCTGTGGATACGCAGTATTTT
. | few | TRBJ1-2 | TRBV7-2 | CASSPLWGAGNYGYTF | TGTGCCAGCAGCCCCCTGTGGGGGGCGGGTAACTATGGCTACACCTTC
. | many | TRBJ1-2 | TRBV27 | CASSLYSGNGYTF | TGTGCCAGCAGTTTATATTCCGGGAATGGCTACACCTTC